This record looks at one T cell receptor (beta chain) sequence and its context. The antigen remains undetermined. The data originate from a study of cytomegalovirus exposure and HLA in healthy donors. The ends were cut back, 0 bases at V and 0 bases at J, with 13 bases in the middle. Germline V gives CDR1 MGHRA, CDR2 YSYEKL. The CDR3 totals 17 residues. The PCR ran on 60 Vbeta and 13 Jbeta primers. Sequencing was performed with immunoSEQ multiplex PCR; in TCRdb, only in-frame clones are kept and a portion is missing. The sample contains 120,000 to 150,000 clones, around 77% of which appear only once. Notes on the study in general: Later on, a genetic analysis was performed. It linked a missense variant in DCLRE1C with V- and J-gene trimming of TCR beta. For cytomegalovirus status, the classifier reportedly gave diagnoses with high specificity and sensitivity. The study labeled more than 150 TCR beta chains cytomegalovirus-associated. In a later analysis, across HLA loci, associated TCR counts were highest for DRB1, lowest for HLA-C.

J is TRBJ2-3 and V is TRBV4-1; D gene uncertain. The clonotype comes from a woman in her 40s in good health and CMV-seropositive. Sequencing was carried out using PBMCs. CDR3 DNA: TGCGCCAGCAGCCAAGATACGGTAGCTACTAGCACAGATACGCAGTATTTT. This gives the protein CASSQDTVATSTDTQYF.